This T cell receptor (beta chain) was recorded in a study of beta chain features in type 1 diabetes (dated by TCRdb to the late 2010s). For the wider study: No differences in mean age, gender distribution, total cell number or subset yield were found between patients and healthy donors. A total of 85 million to 140 million sorted cells were examined across all samples, and the number of cells per subset was strongly correlated with RNA yield. In the study, TCRB repertoires of sorted circulating CD4+ T cell subsets from recently diagnosed type 1 diabetes patients were compared with those of matched healthy donors. Regulatory and stem cell-like memory subsets were isolated from only 8 patients and roughly 8 healthy donors, whereas naive and central memory subsets came from all 28 donors.

The entire amount of isolated RNA was reverse transcribed using the High Capacity cDNA Reverse Transcription Kit, so the sequenced TCRB transcripts were expressed ones. Deep immunoSEQ sequencing was applied to naive, central memory and regulatory T cell samples, giving an average of roughly 3.5 million total reads per sample. Sorted cells were lysed in RLT buffer and RNA was extracted with DNase-treated RNeasy Micro or Mini kits, depending on cell number. Each cell subset was processed separately to prevent cross-contamination, with patient and healthy donor samples processed together. TCRB sequences were amplified from cDNA with the immunoSEQ multiplex PCR, producing 87-bp fragments spanning the CDR3 region. Sequencing of the amplicons was performed on the Illumina HiSeq platform. From the authors' description of their analysis: PCR bias was computationally corrected using synthetic template baselines, reads within Hamming distance 2 were collapsed, and singletons that could not be merged were discarded. Reads were aligned against IMGT so that V, D and J genes, CDR3 length and insertions or deletions at six rearrangement sites could be assigned. Clonotype counts were normalized to sorted cell number within each subset before computing true diversity and Gini coefficients with the tcR R package. Repertoire sharing was quantified using the overlap coefficient calculated on TCRB nucleotide sequences. Entries here come from immuneACCESS through TCRdb and include only in-frame sequences with V and J called. Some clones fail to appear in such tables; in the studies checked, an unresolved V gene covers under half of the shortfall, and the cause of the remainder is unknown. From that table come the V and J calls and clone size; the DNA was used to work out D and trimming. The sample contains approximately 120,000 clones, roughly 17% of them found a single time. 2% to 3% of the sample belongs to the ten largest clones.

For CDR1 and CDR2, the germline V gene lists SNHLY and FYNNEI. The CDR3, from cysteine to phenylalanine, totals 18 residues. Only the CDR3 portion is preserved as DNA: 54 bases, with reading frame beginning at the first base. Study-wide conclusions, independent of this receptor: A moderate but significant shortening of TCRB CDR3 length was observed in type 1 diabetes patients in all four CD4+ subsets. Sequencing cDNA rather than genomic DNA could over-represent highly expressing activated cells, although activation and CD3 levels did not differ between groups. HLA sub-analyses involved small numbers of individuals, so any influence of HLA type on TCRB rearrangement remained unresolved. At VDJ recombination sites, patients with type 1 diabetes made fewer insertions and deleted more nucleotides, a pattern implying thymic rearrangement abnormalities. PCR might favor shorter templates, but patient and control samples were amplified and corrected together, so any skew would affect both groups equally. Naive, central memory and regulatory TCRB repertoires appeared to be more similar among patients than among healthy donors.

To note about this clone: The clone's antigen remains unknown. A single base separates this from a much larger clone, so it may be a read error. Other nucleotide sequences in the sample specify the same CDR3.

From each donor, a single peripheral blood sample of about 116 mL on average was drawn into heparinised tubes. Naive, central memory, regulatory and stem cell-like memory CD4+ T cells were sorted on a BD FACSAria II using a panel including CD45RO, CCR7, CD25, CD127, CD95 and CD27. All sorted populations exceeded 95% purity. Right away, PBMCs were isolated by Lymphoprep density gradient centrifugation and were stained directly, with no culture step. So that batch effects would be minimized, each experiment stained and sorted samples in pairs, pairing one healthy donor with one patient. Sequencing was performed on central memory CD4+ T cells from blood. This receptor was taken from a man between 18 and 29 years old with type 1 diabetes. The chain is made from TRBV2 and TRBJ2-7, with 8 middle bases fitting TRBD2. The base sequence is TGTGCCAGCAGTATCCCGGGACTAGGTATTTTTATGTCCTACGAACAGTACTTC. Its product reads: CASSIPGLGIFMSYEQYF.